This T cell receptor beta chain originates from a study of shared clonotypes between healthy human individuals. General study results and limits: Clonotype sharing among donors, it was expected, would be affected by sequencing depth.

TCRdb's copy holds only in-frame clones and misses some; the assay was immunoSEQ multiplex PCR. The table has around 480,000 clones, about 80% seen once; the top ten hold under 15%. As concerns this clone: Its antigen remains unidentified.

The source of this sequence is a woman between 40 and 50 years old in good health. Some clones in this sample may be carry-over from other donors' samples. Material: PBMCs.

The CDR3 DNA reads as TGTGCCATCAGTGAGCCCCCTGAAGCTTTCTTT. It is translated as CAISEPPEAFF. The V and J genes are TRBV10-3 and TRBJ1-1, with D uncertain. V was shortened by 2 bases and J by 6 bases, with 4 bases between the two germline ends. Germline loops: CDR1 ENHRY, CDR2 SYGVKD. This CDR3 region has 11 residues.